Below, 11 T cell receptor beta chains from the same sample are listed, as sequenced in a study of T-cell reconstitution after alpha-beta-depleted transplantation in children. Construction of the TCRbeta library involved unique molecular identifiers. TCRdb itself ran the PCR reads through MiXCR, one entry per CDR3 protein. Of a few hundred thousand distinct CDR3 sequences listed, 20% to 30% were seen once; the top ten hold over 9.5%. The starting material was PBMCs, mostly from graft donor cells, obtained 180 days after TCRalphabeta/CD19-depleted stem cell transplant. The receptors come from a male patient between 10 and 17 years old who had a stem cell transplant for acute lymphoblastic leukemia, so the T cells may come from the graft donor.

This clonotype turned up a few times. The V call is TRBV7-8, the J call TRBJ1-1; 8 nucleotides align to TRBD1. The CDR3 contains 17 residues. After removal of 2 bases from V and 5 bases from J, the junction contained 13 bases not matched to a gene. Germline assignment: CDR1 SGHVS and CDR2 FQNEAQ. CDR3: CASSLSRTGISLTEAFF. DNA of the CDR3: TGTGCCAGCAGCTTATCTAGGACAGGGATTAGTCTGACTGAAGCTTTCTTT.

The table lists this clonotype with many counts. The rearrangement uses TRBV5-1 and TRBJ2-7; D ambiguous. Per germline, CDR1 SGHRS and CDR2 YFSETQ. The V gene lost 8 bases and the J gene lost 2 bases, with 14 bases spanning the gap. The CDR3 sequence is 13 residues long. This CDR3 is CASSLGSTYEQYF. The CDR3 DNA reads TGCGCCAGTTCTCTAGGATCCACCTACGAGCAGTACTTC.

There are a few counts of this clonotype. The chain uses TRBV5-1 and TRBJ1-2, with 10 nucleotides matching TRBD1. V trimming: 0 bases; J trimming: 5 bases; junction bases outside the gene matches: 1. The germline CDR1 and CDR2 sequences are SGHRS and YFSETQ. This CDR3 region has 14 residues. The CDR3 spells CASSLGGQGYGYTF. The CDR3 DNA follows: TGCGCCAGCAGCTTGGGGGGACAGGGGTATGGCTACACCTTC.

This clonotype was detected a few times. The CDR3 DNA reads as TGTGCCAGCAGTGGACAGGGGCCGAAAAACTATGGCTACACCTTC. Its translation is CASSGQGPKNYGYTF. The chain employs TRBV6-1 and TRBJ1-2; 8 bases agree with TRBD1. Germline trimming cut 4 bases from V and 2 bases from J; bases unmatched to any gene: 6. The germline CDR1 and CDR2 sequences are MNHNS and SASEGT. CDR3 length: 15 amino acids.

As DNA, the CDR3 is TGTGCCAGCAGTTACGCGGGACTAGCGGGTTATGCGCAGTATTTT. It yields the protein CASSYAGLAGYAQYF. The rearrangement uses TRBV6-5 and TRBJ2-3, with 12 nucleotides matching TRBD2. The CDR3 contains 15 residues. CDR1 is MNHEY, CDR2 SVGAGI, per germline. Unmatched junction bases numbered 7, after V lost 2 bases and J lost 10 bases.

CDR3 sequence (DNA): TGTGCCAGCTCCCCCGACTCTCGGGGTGCAGATACGCAGTATTTT. This encodes CASSPDSRGADTQYF. The J gene is TRBJ2-3, the V gene TRBV18; the D gene is possibly TRBD2 (5 bases). CDR1 is KGHSH, CDR2 LQKENI, per germline. This CDR3 spans 15 amino acids. Trimming removed 6 bases from V and 4 bases from J, with 17 bases in between.

This clonotype was picked up many times. The chain links TRBV7-2 to TRBJ2-1; weak D call: TRBD1 (5 bases). V was cut by 6 bases and J by 7 bases, with 13 bases left in between. CDR3 length: 13 residues. Germline assignment: CDR1 SGHTA and CDR2 FQGNSA. In DNA form, the CDR3 reads TGTGCCAGCAGAAGGGCCAGGGCTAATGAGCAGTTCTTC. This codes for CASRRARANEQFF.

The chain has TRBV7-9 and TRBJ2-1; 13 bases line up with TRBD2. Germline-derived CDR1 and CDR2 are SEHNR and FQNEAQ (reference sequence). This CDR3 is 15 amino acids long. V shed 5 bases, J shed 8 bases, and the junction held 6 bases outside the gene matches. This CDR3 is CASSGGLAGVYEQFF. CDR3 nucleotides: TGTGCCAGCAGCGGTGGACTAGCGGGAGTGTATGAGCAGTTCTTC.

The V call is TRBV12-3 or TRBV12-4, the J call TRBJ2-2, with 8 nucleotides matching TRBD2. The CDR3 is 19 amino acids. The V gene end was trimmed by 3 bases and the J gene end by 6 bases; junction bases not matched to a gene: 18. The CDR3 DNA reads TGTGCCAGCAGTTTCTCCCGGTCCAGCGGGAGTTCAGACGCCGGGGAGCTGTTTTTT. This translates into CASSFSRSSGSSDAGELFF.

This chain joins TRBV5-1 and TRBJ2-1; 11 nucleotides line up with TRBD2. Germline V CDR1 and CDR2: SGHRS, YFSETQ. This CDR3 region has 17 residues. With 4 bases clipped from V and 6 bases from J, the junction kept 12 bases outside the gene matches. CDR3 region: CASSVTLAGVRFNEQFF. The DNA for the CDR3 is TGCGCCAGCAGCGTCACACTAGCGGGAGTTCGTTTCAATGAGCAGTTCTTC. The full variable domain, in which reference TRBV5-1 and TRBJ2-1 provide the parts outside the CDR3, is KAGVTQTPRYLIKTRGQQVTLSCSPISGHRSVSWYQQTPGQGLQFLFEYFSETQRNKGNFPGRFSGRQFSNSRSEMNVSTLELGDSALYLCASSVTLAGVRFNEQFFGPGTRLTVL.

The sample holds a few counts of this clonotype. The chain couples TRBV10-3 to TRBJ1-2; 7 bases map to TRBD1. The ends lost 6 bases at V and 6 bases at J; junction bases unmatched: 4. The CDR3 consists of 12 residues. Germline lookup yields CDR1 ENHRY and CDR2 SYGVKD. CDR3 bases: TGTGCCATCAGCGACAGGGAAAATGGCTACACCTTC. Its protein is CAISDRENGYTF.